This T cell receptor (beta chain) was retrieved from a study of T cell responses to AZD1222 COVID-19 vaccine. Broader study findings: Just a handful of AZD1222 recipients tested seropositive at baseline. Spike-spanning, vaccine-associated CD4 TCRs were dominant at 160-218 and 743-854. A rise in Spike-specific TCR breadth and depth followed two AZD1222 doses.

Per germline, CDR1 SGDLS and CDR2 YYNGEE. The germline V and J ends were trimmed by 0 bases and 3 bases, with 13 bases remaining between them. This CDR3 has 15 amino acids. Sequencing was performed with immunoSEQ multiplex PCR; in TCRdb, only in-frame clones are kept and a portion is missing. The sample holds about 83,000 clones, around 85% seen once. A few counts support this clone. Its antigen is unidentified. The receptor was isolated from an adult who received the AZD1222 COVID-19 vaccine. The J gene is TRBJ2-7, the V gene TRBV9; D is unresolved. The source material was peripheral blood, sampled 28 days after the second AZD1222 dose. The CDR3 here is CASSVGGTAHYEQYF. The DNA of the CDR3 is TGTGCCAGCAGCGTAGGAGGTACAGCTCACTACGAGCAGTACTTC.